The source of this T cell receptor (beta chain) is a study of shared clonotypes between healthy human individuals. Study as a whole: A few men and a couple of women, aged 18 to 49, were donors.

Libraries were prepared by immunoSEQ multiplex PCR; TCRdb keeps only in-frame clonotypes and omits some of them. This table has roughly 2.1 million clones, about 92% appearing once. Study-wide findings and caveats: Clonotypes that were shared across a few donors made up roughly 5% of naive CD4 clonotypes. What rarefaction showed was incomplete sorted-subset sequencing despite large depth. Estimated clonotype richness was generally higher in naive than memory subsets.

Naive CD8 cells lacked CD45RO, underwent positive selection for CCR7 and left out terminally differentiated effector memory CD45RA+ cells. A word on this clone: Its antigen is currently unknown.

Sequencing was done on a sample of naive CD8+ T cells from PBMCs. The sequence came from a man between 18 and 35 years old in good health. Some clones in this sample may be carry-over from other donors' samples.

The CDR3 DNA reads as TGTGCCAGCAGTTCCAGACTAGCGGGTAGCACAGATACGCAGTATTTT. It yields the protein CASSSRLAGSTDTQYF. The chain has TRBV27 and TRBJ2-3; the match to TRBD2 covers 10 bases. The CDR3 totals 16 residues. Germline CDR1 MNHEY, CDR2 SMNVEV (reference sequence). The V segment lost 4 bases and the J segment 0 bases; nucleotides outside the gene matches: 4.